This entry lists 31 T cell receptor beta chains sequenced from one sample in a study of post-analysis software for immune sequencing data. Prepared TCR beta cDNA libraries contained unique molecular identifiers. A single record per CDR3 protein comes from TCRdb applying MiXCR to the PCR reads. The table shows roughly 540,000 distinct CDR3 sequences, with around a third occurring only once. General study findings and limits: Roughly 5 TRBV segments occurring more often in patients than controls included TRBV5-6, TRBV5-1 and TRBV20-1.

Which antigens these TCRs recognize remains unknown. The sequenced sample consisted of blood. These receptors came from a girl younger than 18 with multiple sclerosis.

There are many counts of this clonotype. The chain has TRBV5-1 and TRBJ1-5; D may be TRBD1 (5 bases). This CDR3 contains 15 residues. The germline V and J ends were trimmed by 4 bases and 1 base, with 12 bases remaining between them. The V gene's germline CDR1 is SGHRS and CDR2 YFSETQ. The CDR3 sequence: CASSLMGLSNQPQHF. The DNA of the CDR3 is TGCGCCAGCAGCCTGATGGGGCTGAGCAATCAGCCCCAGCATTTT.

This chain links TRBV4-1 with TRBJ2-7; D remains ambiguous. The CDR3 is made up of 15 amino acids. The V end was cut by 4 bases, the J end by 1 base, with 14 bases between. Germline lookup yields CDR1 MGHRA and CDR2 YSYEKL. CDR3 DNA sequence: TGCGCCAGCAGCCTCCTGTTCATGGGGTCCTACGAGCAGTACTTC. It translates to CASSLLFMGSYEQYF.

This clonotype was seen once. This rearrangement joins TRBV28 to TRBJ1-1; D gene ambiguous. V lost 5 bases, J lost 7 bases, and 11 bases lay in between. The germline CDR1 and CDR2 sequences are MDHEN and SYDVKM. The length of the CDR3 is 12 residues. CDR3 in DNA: TGTGCCAGCAGTCCTTTGCCAGGTGAAGCTTTCTTT. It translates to CASSPLPGEAFF.

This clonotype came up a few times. CDR3 region: CASSQEGLAGDTQYF. The CDR3 nucleotides read TGCGCCAGCAGCCAAGAGGGACTAGCGGGAGATACGCAGTATTTT. This chain uses TRBV4-1 with TRBJ2-3; 12 nucleotides line up with TRBD2. This CDR3 region has 15 residues. V shed 0 bases and J 5 bases; nucleotides not matched to a gene: 0. The germline V gene encodes CDR1 MGHRA and CDR2 YSYEKL.

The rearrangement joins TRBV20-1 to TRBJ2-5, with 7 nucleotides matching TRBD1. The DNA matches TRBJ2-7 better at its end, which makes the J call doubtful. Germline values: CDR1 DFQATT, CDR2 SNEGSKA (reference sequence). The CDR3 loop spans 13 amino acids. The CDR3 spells CSVFRDSRNEQYF. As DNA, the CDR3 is TGCAGTGTCTTCCGGGACAGTCGAAACGAGCAGTACTTC.

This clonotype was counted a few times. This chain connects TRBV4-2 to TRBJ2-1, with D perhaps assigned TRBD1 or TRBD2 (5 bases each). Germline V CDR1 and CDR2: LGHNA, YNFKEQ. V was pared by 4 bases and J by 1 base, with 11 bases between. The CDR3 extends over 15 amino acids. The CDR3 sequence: CASSRGRVSYNEQFF. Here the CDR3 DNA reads TGTGCCAGCAGCCGGGGACGGGTGTCCTACAATGAGCAGTTCTTC.

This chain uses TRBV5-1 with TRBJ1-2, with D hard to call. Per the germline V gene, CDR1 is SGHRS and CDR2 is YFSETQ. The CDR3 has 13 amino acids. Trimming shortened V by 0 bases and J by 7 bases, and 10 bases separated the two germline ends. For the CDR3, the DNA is TGCGCCAGCAGCTTGGACGGTGCTATTGGCTACACCTTC. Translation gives CASSLDGAIGYTF.

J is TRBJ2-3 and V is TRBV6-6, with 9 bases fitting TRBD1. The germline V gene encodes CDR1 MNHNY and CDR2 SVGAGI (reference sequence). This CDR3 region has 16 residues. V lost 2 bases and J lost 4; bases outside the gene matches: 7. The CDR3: CASSYTGQGQADTQYF. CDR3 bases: TGTGCCAGCAGTTACACGGGACAGGGTCAAGCAGATACGCAGTATTTT.

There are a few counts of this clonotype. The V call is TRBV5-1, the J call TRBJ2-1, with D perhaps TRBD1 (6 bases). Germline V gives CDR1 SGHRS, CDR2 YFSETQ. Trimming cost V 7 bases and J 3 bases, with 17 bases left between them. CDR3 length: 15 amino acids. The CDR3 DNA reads TGCGCCAGCTCCGTGACTGGGGGCGACTACAATGAGCAGTTCTTC. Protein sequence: CASSVTGGDYNEQFF.

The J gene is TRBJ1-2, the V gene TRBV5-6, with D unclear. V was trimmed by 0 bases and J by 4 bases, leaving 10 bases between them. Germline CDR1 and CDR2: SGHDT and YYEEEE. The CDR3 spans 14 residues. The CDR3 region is CASSLEAGIYGYTF. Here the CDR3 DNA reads TGTGCCAGCAGCTTGGAGGCCGGAATCTATGGCTACACCTTC.

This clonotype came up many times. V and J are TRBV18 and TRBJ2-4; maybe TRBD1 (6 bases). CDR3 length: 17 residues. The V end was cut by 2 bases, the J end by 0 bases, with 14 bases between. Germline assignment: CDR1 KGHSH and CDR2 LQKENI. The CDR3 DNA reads TGTGCCAGCTCACCAATTAGGGGGACATTAGCCAAAAACATTCAGTACTTC. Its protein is CASSPIRGTLAKNIQYF.

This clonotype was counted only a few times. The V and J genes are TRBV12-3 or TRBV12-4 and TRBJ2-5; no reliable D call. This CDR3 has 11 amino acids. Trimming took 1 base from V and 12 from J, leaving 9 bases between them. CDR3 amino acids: CASSLGTDEYF. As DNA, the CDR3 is TGTGCCAGCAGTTTAGGGACGGACGAGTACTTC.

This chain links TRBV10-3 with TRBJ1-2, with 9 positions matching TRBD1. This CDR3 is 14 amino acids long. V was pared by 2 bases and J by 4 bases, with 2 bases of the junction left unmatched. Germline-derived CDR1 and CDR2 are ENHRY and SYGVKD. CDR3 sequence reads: CAISEDRGVYGYTF. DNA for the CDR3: TGTGCCATCAGTGAGGACAGGGGGGTCTATGGCTACACCTTC.

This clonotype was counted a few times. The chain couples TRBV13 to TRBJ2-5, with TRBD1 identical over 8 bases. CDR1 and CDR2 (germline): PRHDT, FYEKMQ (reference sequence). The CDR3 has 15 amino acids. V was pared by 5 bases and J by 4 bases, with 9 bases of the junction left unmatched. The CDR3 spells CASSQGFDRGETQYF. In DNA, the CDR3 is TGTGCCAGCAGCCAAGGATTTGACAGGGGAGAGACCCAGTACTTC. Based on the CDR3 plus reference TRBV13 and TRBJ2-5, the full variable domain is AAGVIQSPRHLIKEKRETATLKCYPIPRHDTVYWYQQGPGQDPQFLISFYEKMQSDKGSIPDRFSAQQFSDYHSELNMSSLELGDSALYFCASSQGFDRGETQYFGPGTRLLVL.

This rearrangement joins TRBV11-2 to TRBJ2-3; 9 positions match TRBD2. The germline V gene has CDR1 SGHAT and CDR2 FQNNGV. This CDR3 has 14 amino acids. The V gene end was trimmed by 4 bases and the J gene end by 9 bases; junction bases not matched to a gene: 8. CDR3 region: CASSYSGGLATQYF. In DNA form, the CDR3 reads TGTGCCAGCAGCTATAGCGGGGGACTTGCCACGCAGTATTTT.

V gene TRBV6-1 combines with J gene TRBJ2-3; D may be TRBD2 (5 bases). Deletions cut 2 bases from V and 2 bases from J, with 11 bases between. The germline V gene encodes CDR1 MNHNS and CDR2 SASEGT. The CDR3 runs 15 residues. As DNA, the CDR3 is TGTGCCAGCAGTGAATTTCCGGGGTTCACAGATACGCAGTATTTT. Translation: CASSEFPGFTDTQYF.

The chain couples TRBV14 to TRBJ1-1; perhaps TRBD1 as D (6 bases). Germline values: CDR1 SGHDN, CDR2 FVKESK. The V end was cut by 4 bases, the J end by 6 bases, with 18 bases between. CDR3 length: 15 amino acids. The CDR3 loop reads CASSPAAGGAAEAFF. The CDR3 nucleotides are TGTGCCAGCAGCCCCGCGGCTGGGGGGGCTGCTGAAGCTTTCTTT. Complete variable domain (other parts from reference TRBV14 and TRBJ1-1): EAGVTQFPSHSVIEKGQTVTLRCDPISGHDNLYWYRRVMGKEIKFLLHFVKESKQDESGMPNNRFLAERTGGTYSTLKVQPAELEDSGVYFCASSPAAGGAAEAFFGQGTRLTVV.

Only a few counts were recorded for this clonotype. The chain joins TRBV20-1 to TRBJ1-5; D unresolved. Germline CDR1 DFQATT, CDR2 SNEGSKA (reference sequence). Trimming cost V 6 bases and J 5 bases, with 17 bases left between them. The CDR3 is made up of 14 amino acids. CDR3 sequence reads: CSARLWEEDQPQHF. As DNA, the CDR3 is TGCAGTGCGCGATTGTGGGAGGAGGATCAGCCCCAGCATTTT.

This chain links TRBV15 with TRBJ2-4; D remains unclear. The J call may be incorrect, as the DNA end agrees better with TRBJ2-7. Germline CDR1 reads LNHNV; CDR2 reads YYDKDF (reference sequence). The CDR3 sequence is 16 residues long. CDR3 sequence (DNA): TGTGCCACCAGCAGAGGAAGAGGACCACAAGCGTGCGAGCAGTACTTC. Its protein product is CATSRGRGPQACEQYF.

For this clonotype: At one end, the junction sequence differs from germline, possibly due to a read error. The CDR3 loop is CASAGGPADTPYF. The CDR3 nucleotides are TGTGCCAGCGCGGGGGGGCCCGCAGATACGCCGTATTTT. This chain uses TRBV9 with TRBJ2-3; TRBD2 agrees at 9 bases. Germline V CDR1 and CDR2: SGDLS, YYNGEE. CDR3 length: 13 amino acids.

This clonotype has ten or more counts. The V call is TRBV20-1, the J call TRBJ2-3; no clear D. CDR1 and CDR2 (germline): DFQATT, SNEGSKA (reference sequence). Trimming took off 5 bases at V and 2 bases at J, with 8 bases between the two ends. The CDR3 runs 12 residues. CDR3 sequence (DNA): TGCAGTGCTCTCCGACTCACAGATACGCAGTATTTT. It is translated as CSALRLTDTQYF.

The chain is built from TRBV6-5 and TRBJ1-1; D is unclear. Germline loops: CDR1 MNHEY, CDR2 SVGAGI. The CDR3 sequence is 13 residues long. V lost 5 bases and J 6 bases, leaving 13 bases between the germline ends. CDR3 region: CASSNNPGSEAFF. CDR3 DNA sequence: TGTGCCAGCAGTAACAACCCTGGGTCTGAAGCTTTCTTT.

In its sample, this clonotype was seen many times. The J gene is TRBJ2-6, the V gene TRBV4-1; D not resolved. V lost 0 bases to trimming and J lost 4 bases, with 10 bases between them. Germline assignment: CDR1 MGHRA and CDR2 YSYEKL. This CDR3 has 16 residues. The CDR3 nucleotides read TGCGCCAGCAGCCAAGATTGGGGAACCGGGGCCAACGTCCTGACTTTC. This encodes CASSQDWGTGANVLTF.

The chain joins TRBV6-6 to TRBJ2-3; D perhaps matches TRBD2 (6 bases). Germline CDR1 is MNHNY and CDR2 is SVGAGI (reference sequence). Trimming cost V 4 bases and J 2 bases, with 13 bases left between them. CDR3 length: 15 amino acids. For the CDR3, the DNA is TGTGCCAGCAGTTCAATAGCGGACCACACAGATACGCAGTATTTT. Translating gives CASSSIADHTDTQYF.

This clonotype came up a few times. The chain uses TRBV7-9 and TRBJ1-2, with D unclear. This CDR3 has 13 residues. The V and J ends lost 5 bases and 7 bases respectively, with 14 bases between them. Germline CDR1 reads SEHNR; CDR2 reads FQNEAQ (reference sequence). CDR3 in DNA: TGTGCCAGCAGCCCTGGCCTGGGAAGTGGCTACACCTTC. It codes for CASSPGLGSGYTF.

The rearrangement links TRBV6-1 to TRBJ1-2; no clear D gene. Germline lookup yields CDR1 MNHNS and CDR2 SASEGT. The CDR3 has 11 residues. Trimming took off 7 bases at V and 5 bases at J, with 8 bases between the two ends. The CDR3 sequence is CASTNLYGYTF. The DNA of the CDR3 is TGTGCCAGCACCAACCTATATGGCTACACCTTC.

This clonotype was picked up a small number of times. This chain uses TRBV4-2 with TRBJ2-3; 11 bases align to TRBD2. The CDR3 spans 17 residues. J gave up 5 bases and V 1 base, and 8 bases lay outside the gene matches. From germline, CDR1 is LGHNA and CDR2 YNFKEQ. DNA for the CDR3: TGTGCCAGCAGCCAAGTTAGTCTAGCGGGGGGTCAAGATACGCAGTATTTT. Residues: CASSQVSLAGGQDTQYF.

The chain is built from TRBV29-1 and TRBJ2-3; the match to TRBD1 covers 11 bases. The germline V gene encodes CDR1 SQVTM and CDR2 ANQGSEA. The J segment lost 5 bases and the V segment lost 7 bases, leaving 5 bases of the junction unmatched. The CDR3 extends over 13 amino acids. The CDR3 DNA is TGCAGCGGTGGGACAGGGGGGGGAGATACGCAGTATTTT. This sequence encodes CSGGTGGGDTQYF.

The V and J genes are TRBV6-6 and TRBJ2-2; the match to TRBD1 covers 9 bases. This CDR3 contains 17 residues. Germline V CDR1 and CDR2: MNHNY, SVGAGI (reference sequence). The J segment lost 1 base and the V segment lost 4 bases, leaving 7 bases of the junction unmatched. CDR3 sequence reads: CASSLVDRGRNTGELFF. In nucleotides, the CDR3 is TGTGCCAGCAGTTTAGTGGACAGGGGAAGGAACACCGGGGAGCTGTTTTTT.

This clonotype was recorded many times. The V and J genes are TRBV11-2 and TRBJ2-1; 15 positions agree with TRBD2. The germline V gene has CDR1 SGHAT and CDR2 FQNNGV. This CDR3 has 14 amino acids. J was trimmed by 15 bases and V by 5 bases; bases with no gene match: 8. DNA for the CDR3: TGTGCCAGCAGCGGGACTAGCGGGGGGTCGAGCTTGTTCTTC. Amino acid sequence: CASSGTSGGSSLFF.

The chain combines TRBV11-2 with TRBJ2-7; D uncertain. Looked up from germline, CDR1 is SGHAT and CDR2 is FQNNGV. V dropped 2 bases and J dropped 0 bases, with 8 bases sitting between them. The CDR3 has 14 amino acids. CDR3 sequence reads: CASSLYQASYEQYF. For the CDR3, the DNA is TGTGCCAGCAGCTTATATCAGGCCTCCTACGAGCAGTACTTC.